This TCR beta chain was found in a study of naive and memory T cell subsets. Amplification of ligated cDNA took four PCR rounds with SP2 and nested alpha and beta constant primers. Using its own MiXCR run on the UMI-ligation and nested PCR reads, TCRdb lists one record per CDR3 protein. Of around 24,000 distinct CDR3 sequences listed, roughly 5.2% were seen once; the top ten hold approximately 7.4%. V gave up 3 bases and J gave up 8 bases; unmatched junction bases: 4. This CDR3 region has 14 residues. A UMI-containing oligonucleotide was joined by 3' ligation to the TCR cDNA template. Unsorted total RNA, about 1 to 1000 ng, was DNase treated before reverse transcription.

Sequencing was done on a sample of blood. This chain links TRBV12-3 or TRBV12-4 with TRBJ1-4; TRBD1 agrees at 9 bases. This TCR derives from an adult in good health. The CDR3 sequence: CASSFKGQGEKLFF. CDR3 in DNA: TGTGCCAGCAGTTTTAAGGGACAGGGAGAAAAACTGTTTTTT.